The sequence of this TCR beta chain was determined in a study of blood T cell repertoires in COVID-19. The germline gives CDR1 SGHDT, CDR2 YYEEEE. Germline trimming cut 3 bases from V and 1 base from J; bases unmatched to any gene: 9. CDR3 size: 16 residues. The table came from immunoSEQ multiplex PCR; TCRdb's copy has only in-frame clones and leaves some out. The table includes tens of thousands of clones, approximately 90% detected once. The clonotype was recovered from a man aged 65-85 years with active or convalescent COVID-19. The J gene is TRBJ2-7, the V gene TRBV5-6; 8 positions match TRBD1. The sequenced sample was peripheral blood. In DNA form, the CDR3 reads TGTGCCAGCAGCTCCGTTTCGGGACAGGTTTCCTACGAGCAGTACTTC. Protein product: CASSSVSGQVSYEQYF.